This TCR beta chain was identified during a study of post-analysis software for immune sequencing data. General study points: Relative to controls, patients had five TRBV segments at higher frequency, with TRBV5-6, TRBV5-1 and TRBV20-1 among these.

Unique molecular identifiers featured in each of the TCR beta cDNA libraries. TCRdb reanalysed the PCR reads using MiXCR and keeps one entry per CDR3 protein. The data show roughly 670,000 distinct CDR3 sequences, with around 64% seen just once and approximately 10% held by the top ten. Trimming removed 2 bases from V and 2 bases from J; junction bases left unmatched: 3. CDR1 and CDR2 from the germline V gene are DFQATT and SNEGSKA (reference sequence). The CDR3 loop spans 15 amino acids. A few counts support this clonotype. Its antigen is as yet unknown. V and J are TRBV20-1 and TRBJ2-3; 11 bases line up with TRBD2. Sequenced sample: blood. This clonotype was sampled from a girl aged 2-10 years with multiple sclerosis. The CDR3 DNA follows: TGCAGTGCTAGACTAGCGGGGGGCCTCACAGATACGCAGTATTTT. Translating gives CSARLAGGLTDTQYF.